One sample yielded the 17 T cell receptor beta chains listed below, sequenced in a study of OX40 agonist ivuxolimab in advanced cancers. The data were produced by immunoSEQ multiplex PCR, yet TCRdb's version contains in-frame clones alone and is incomplete. The sample consists of some 98,000 clones, roughly nine tenths of them appearing once. The sample in question was CD4+ or CD8+ T cells sorted from blood, obtained in a trial of the OX40 agonist ivuxolimab. The receptor set was obtained from an adult with an advanced solid tumor such as melanoma, head and neck, liver or kidney cancer.

The chain has TRBV7-2 and TRBJ2-3; possibly TRBD2 for D (6 bases). Germline CDR1 and CDR2: SGHTA and FQGNSA. This CDR3 contains 18 residues. Trimming cost V 1 base and J 5 bases, with 22 bases left between them. The chain's CDR3 is CASSLVARASAGIDTQYF. In DNA, the CDR3 is TGTGCCAGCAGCTTAGTAGCTCGCGCCTCGGCGGGGATAGATACGCAGTATTTT. The full variable domain, with the rest looked up from reference TRBV7-2 and TRBJ2-3, is GAGVSQSPSNKVTEKGKDVELRCDPISGHTALYWYRQSLGQGLEFLIYFQGNSAPDKSGLPSDRFSAERTGGSVSTLTIQRTQQEDSAVYLCASSLVARASAGIDTQYFGPGTRLTVL.

V gene TRBV18 combines with J gene TRBJ2-5, with 11 bases aligning to TRBD2. The length of the CDR3 is 16 residues. V lost 1 base and J lost 9; bases outside the gene matches: 10. Germline-derived CDR1 and CDR2 are KGHSH and LQKENI. In DNA form, the CDR3 reads TGTGCCAGCTCACCACGGAGCACTAGCGGGAGTGGGGCCCAGTACTTC. It specifies CASSPRSTSGSGAQYF.

This sequence joins TRBV5-4 and TRBJ2-7; 9 nucleotides line up with TRBD2. Germline loops: CDR1 SGHNT, CDR2 YYREEE (reference sequence). The CDR3 contains 16 residues. V lost 0 bases, J lost 3 bases, and 7 bases stayed unmatched. CDR3 coding DNA: TGTGCCAGCAGCTTGGGAGGAGCTAGCGGGAACTACGAGCAGTACTTC. This encodes CASSLGGASGNYEQYF.

The sample holds one count of this clone. The chain employs TRBV5-1 and TRBJ1-2; tentatively, D is TRBD1 (6 bases). Trimming cost V 0 bases and J 1 base, with 16 bases left between them. Per the germline V gene, CDR1 is SGHRS and CDR2 is YFSETQ. This CDR3 has 17 residues. The DNA for the CDR3 is TGCGCCAGCAGCTTGGGCGGGACACATACCAATAACTATGGCTACACCTTC. It yields the protein CASSLGGTHTNNYGYTF.

This chain connects TRBV7-2 to TRBJ2-7, with 9 bases matching TRBD1. The V gene's germline CDR1 is SGHTA and CDR2 FQGNSA. The CDR3 runs 15 residues. The ends lost 0 bases at V and 2 bases at J; junction bases unmatched: 2. CDR3 sequence (DNA): TGTGCCAGCAGCTTAGCGTGGGACAGGGCCTACGAGCAGTACTTC. It specifies CASSLAWDRAYEQYF.

The gene calls are TRBV7-2 and TRBJ2-4; D may be TRBD1 (7 bases). Germline lookup yields CDR1 SGHTA and CDR2 FQGNSA. V was cut by 1 base and J by 0 bases, with 16 bases left in between. The CDR3 contains 18 residues. CDR3 residues: CASSLGPTGRGAKNIQYF. CDR3 sequence (DNA): TGTGCCAGCAGCTTAGGCCCGACAGGGCGGGGAGCCAAAAACATTCAGTACTTC.

V is TRBV18 and J is TRBJ2-5, with D possibly called TRBD1 or TRBD2 (5 bases each). This CDR3 has 15 amino acids. The germline CDR1 and CDR2 sequences are KGHSH and LQKENI. V lost 3 bases and J 2 bases, leaving 13 bases between the germline ends. Here the CDR3 reads CASSPRPGPQETQYF. CDR3 DNA sequence: TGTGCCAGCTCACCGAGACCGGGGCCACAAGAGACCCAGTACTTC.

Only one count was recorded for this clone. The V call is TRBV18, the J call TRBJ2-5; 10 nucleotides line up with TRBD1. This CDR3 has 20 residues. The ends lost 3 bases at V and 4 bases at J; junction bases unmatched: 20. Germline lookup yields CDR1 KGHSH and CDR2 LQKENI. CDR3 bases: TGTGCCAGCTCACCCCCCAGATCCGGGACAGGGGCCCCCACGGGAGAGACCCAGTACTTC. Its translation is CASSPPRSGTGAPTGETQYF.

V and J are TRBV28 and TRBJ1-4; the D is unclear. The V end lost 2 bases, the J end lost 7 bases, and 5 bases lay between the germline ends. This CDR3 comprises 12 residues. CDR1 and CDR2 (germline): MDHEN, SYDVKM. The DNA for the CDR3 is TGTGCCAGCAGTTTAATCTCTGAAAAACTGTTTTTT. Its translation is CASSLISEKLFF.

V gene TRBV7-2 combines with J gene TRBJ1-2, with D tentatively TRBD1 (5 bases). CDR1 SGHTA and CDR2 FQGNSA come from the germline V gene. This CDR3 has 17 amino acids. The germline V and J ends were trimmed by 5 bases and 0 bases, with 19 bases remaining between them. CDR3 nucleotides: TGTGCCAGCAGCCCACCACCCCTCAGGGCAGCTAACTATGGCTACACCTTC. This codes for CASSPPPLRAANYGYTF.

The gene calls are TRBV29-1 and TRBJ1-2; a weak D match, TRBD1 (5 bases). CDR3 size: 13 residues. V lost 5 bases to trimming and J lost 4 bases, with 14 bases between them. Germline V gene sequence: CDR1 SQVTM, CDR2 ANQGSEA. CDR3 protein: CSVPGPHGYGYTF. CDR3 nucleotide sequence: TGCAGCGTTCCGGGACCGCATGGCTATGGCTACACCTTC. Using reference TRBV29-1 and TRBJ1-2 for the parts outside the CDR3, the full variable domain is SAVISQKPSRDICQRGTSLTIQCQVDSQVTMMFWYRQQPGQSLTLIATANQGSEATYESGFVIDKFPISRPNLTFSTLTVSNMSPEDSSIYLCSVPGPHGYGYTFGSGTRLTVV.

This chain uses TRBV5-4 with TRBJ2-3; D tentatively reads TRBD1 or TRBD2 (5 bases each). CDR3 length: 16 amino acids. Germline values: CDR1 SGHNT, CDR2 YYREEE (reference sequence). With 5 bases removed from V and 6 bases from J, the gap between germline ends came to 22 bases. CDR3 in DNA: TGTGCCAGCAGTCCCCCGGGACCCAGGATGGAGGATACGCAGTATTTT. Its protein product is CASSPPGPRMEDTQYF.

This rearrangement joins TRBV28 to TRBJ1-1, with D uncertain. From germline, CDR1 is MDHEN and CDR2 SYDVKM. CDR3 size: 12 residues. Trimming took 1 base from V and 5 from J, leaving 5 bases between them. For the CDR3, the DNA is TGTGCCAGCAGTTTATTCGGAACTGAAGCTTTCTTT. Translation gives CASSLFGTEAFF. Looking up the rest from reference TRBV28 and TRBJ1-1 gives the full variable domain: DVKVTQSSRYLVKRTGEKVFLECVQDMDHENMFWYRQDPGLGLRLIYFSYDVKMKEKGDIPEGYSVSREKKERFSLILESASTNQTSMYLCASSLFGTEAFFGQGTRLTVV.

The V call is TRBV4-3, the J call TRBJ1-1; a weak D match, TRBD1 (5 bases). The CDR3 is 13 amino acids. The germline V gene has CDR1 LGHNA and CDR2 YSLEER. Trimming removed 4 bases from V and 5 bases from J, with 11 bases in between. In DNA, the CDR3 is TGCGCCAGCAGCCGGGACCTGGGGACTGAAGCTTTCTTT. It specifies CASSRDLGTEAFF.

This clone was seen once. This chain connects TRBV7-2 to TRBJ1-1, with 11 bases aligning to TRBD1. This CDR3 is built from 14 residues. Germline V gene lookup returns CDR1 SGHTA and CDR2 FQGNSA. After removal of 1 base from V and 10 bases from J, the junction contained 5 bases not matched to a gene. This CDR3 reads CASSLDRTGGRAFF. CDR3 nucleotide sequence: TGTGCCAGCAGCTTAGATCGGACAGGGGGCCGAGCTTTCTTT.

The chain combines TRBV11-3 with TRBJ1-2; the D is unclear. Germline V gene lookup returns CDR1 SGHNT and CDR2 YENEEA. The V end lost 6 bases, the J end lost 2 bases, and 16 bases lay between the germline ends. The CDR3 has 15 residues. CDR3 coding DNA: TGTGCCAGCAGGGACCCTTCGGGGTACAACTATGGCTACACCTTC. Amino acids: CASRDPSGYNYGYTF.

The chain is built from TRBV18 and TRBJ2-7, with 13 bases matching TRBD2. The CDR3 runs to 16 residues. V lost 6 bases to trimming and J lost 1 base; unmatched junction nucleotides: 6. The germline V gene has CDR1 KGHSH and CDR2 LQKENI. This chain's CDR3 is CASSLGTSGVSYEQYF. The CDR3 DNA reads as TGTGCCAGCTCTCTAGGGACTAGCGGGGTTTCCTACGAGCAGTACTTC.